A selection of T cell receptor beta chains follows, all from one sample in a study of a mutant IDH1 vaccine in newly diagnosed glioma. The antigens these receptors bind are not known. The method was immunoSEQ multiplex PCR; TCRdb's version includes in-frame clones alone and lacks a portion of them. Of 30,000 to 35,000 clones detected, about 56% appear once; the ten largest clones hold 11%. Sample: PBMCs, taken from a glioma patient whose treatment included an IDH1 peptide vaccine. These receptors all stem from a woman younger than 30 with glioma. Both conserved end residues are trimmed from each CDR3.

j_call | v_call | cdr3_aa
TRBJ1-3 | TRBV30 | AWSEGAGRYSGNTIY
TRBJ1-3 | TRBV29-1 | SVMSKTGNTIY
TRBJ2-5 | TRBV7-9 | ASSLVSESGETQY
TRBJ1-2 | TRBV14 | ASSQERGLIYGYT
TRBJ2-7 | TRBV11-2 | ASSTSAFTYEQY
TRBJ2-2 | TRBV19 | ASSRGGANTGELF
TRBJ2-5 | TRBV5-6 | ASSLAVGSAQETQY
TRBJ2-3 | TRBV6-4 | ASSISAESTDTQY
TRBJ2-1 | TRBV6-5 | ASSILAGSYNEQF
TRBJ2-3 | TRBV6-5 | ASSYGIPSTDTQY
TRBJ1-5 | TRBV18 | ASSPGTTNQPQH
TRBJ1-5 | TRBV9 | ASSGDRGFSNQPQH
TRBJ1-3 | TRBV5-1 | ASSQQYGTGAGNTIY
TRBJ2-7 | TRBV19 | ASSPETGIYYEQY
TRBJ2-2 | TRBV5-1 | ASSYGLAGGNTGELF
TRBJ2-7 | TRBV7-9 | ASSSTYEQY
TRBJ1-4 | TRBV7-9 | ASSVTDEKLF
TRBJ2-7 | TRBV27 | ASGHRDFRPYEQY
TRBJ1-4 | TRBV27 | ASGQWVGNEKLF
TRBJ1-5 | TRBV19 | ASSPLPGTGDQPQH
TRBJ2-5 | TRBV20-1 | SAIARETQY
TRBJ2-3 | TRBV19 | ASSWTWGDTQY
TRBJ2-3 | TRBV5-4 | ASSFTLAGGDTQY
TRBJ1-6 | TRBV5-6 | ASSPDRLAQPLH
TRBJ2-1 | TRBV19 | ASSMGHANYNEQF
TRBJ1-1 | TRBV29-1 | SVYKVHTEAF
TRBJ2-3 | TRBV27 | ASSAMGLVTDTQY
TRBJ2-5 | TRBV10-3 | AISPGTSQETQY
TRBJ2-7 | TRBV7-8 | ASSVEGYEQY
TRBJ2-3 | TRBV13 | ASSLAPTDTQY
TRBJ1-1 | TRBV2 | ASRGLNTEAF
TRBJ1-5 | TRBV5-6 | ASRFWNSNQPQH
TRBJ2-7 | TRBV14 | ASSQFQTPYEQY
TRBJ2-7 | TRBV27 | ASSLSSAGIYEQY
TRBJ2-1 | TRBV27 | ASSRMGGGGEQF
TRBJ2-6 | TRBV6-5 | ASSYLPGSGANVLT
TRBJ1-2 | TRBV5-6 | ASSLGRLQYGYT
TRBJ2-1 | TRBV19 | ASRPWPAVQHNEQF
TRBJ1-2 | TRBV4-1 | ASSQGLTPGDYGYT
TRBJ2-7 | TRBV19 | ASSSGQGAYEQY
TRBJ1-5 | TRBV28 | ASSLGGSSNQPQH
TRBJ1-1 | TRBV10-2 | ASSETVQNTEAF
TRBJ2-2 | TRBV19 | ASSIWDRGDTGELF
TRBJ2-2 | TRBV13 | ASSLGLAAGELF
TRBJ1-4 | TRBV27 | ASSFGGLDREVEKLF
TRBJ1-5 | TRBV7-2 | ASSPTGGPQPQH
TRBJ1-2 | TRBV5-1 | ASRFSTGEGYGYT
TRBJ2-5 | TRBV25-1 | ASSGQPREQY